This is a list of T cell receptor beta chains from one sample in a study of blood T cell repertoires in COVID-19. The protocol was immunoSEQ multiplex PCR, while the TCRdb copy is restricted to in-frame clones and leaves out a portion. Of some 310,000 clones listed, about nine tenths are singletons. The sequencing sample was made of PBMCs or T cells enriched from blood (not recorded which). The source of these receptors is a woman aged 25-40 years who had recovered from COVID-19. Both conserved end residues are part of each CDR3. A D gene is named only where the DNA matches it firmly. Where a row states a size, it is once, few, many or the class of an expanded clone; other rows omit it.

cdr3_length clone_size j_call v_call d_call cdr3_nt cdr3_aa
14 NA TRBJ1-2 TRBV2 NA TGTGCCAGCAGTGATACAGGCGATAACTATGGCTACACCTTC CASSDTGDNYGYTF
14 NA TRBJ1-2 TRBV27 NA TGTGCCAGCACTACCCCGAGGAGTCCGGGTGGCTACACCTTC CASTTPRSPGGYTF
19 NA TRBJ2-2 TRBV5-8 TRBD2 TGTGCCAGCACCCCCGTGGGGGGGAGGAACAGCGGTAACACCGGGGAGCTGTTTTTT CASTPVGGRNSGNTGELFF
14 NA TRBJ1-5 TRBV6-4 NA TGTGCCAGCAGCAAATTATTGGGGGCTCAGCCCCAGCATTTT CASSKLLGAQPQHF
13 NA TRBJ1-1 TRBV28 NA TGTGCCAGCAGGACAGGTGGGGCCACTGAAGCTTTCTTT CASRTGGATEAFF
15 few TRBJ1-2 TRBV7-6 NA TGTGCCAGCAGCTTAGGGTACGGTGCTAACTATGGCTACACCTTC CASSLGYGANYGYTF
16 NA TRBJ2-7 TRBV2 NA TGTGCCAGCAGGACCCTGGGAGACTCCGAAAGCTACGAGCAGTACTTC CASRTLGDSESYEQYF
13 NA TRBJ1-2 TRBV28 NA TGTGCCAGCATGACCCCCAAGGGGTATGGCTACACCTTC CASMTPKGYGYTF
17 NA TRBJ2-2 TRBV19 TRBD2 TGTGCCAGTAGTATCCCCGGACTAGCGGGAGTCGCCGGGGAGCTGTTTTTT CASSIPGLAGVAGELFF
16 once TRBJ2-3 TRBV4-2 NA TGTGCCAGCAGCCATTCCGGGACTCCCTACACAGATACGCAGTATTTT CASSHSGTPYTDTQYF
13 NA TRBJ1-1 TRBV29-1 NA TGCAGCGCCCGACAGGCCGGGTCCACTGAAGCTTTCTTT CSARQAGSTEAFF
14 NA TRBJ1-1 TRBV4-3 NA TGCGCCACACGACACGGGGGAGCGAACACTGAAGCTTTCTTT CATRHGGANTEAFF
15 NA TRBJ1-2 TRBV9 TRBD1 TGTGCCAGCAGGGCTCTTGGGACAGGTCGGTGGGGCTACACCTTC CASRALGTGRWGYTF
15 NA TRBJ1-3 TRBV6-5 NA TGTGCCAGCAAAATGGACACGCTCTCTGGAAACACCATATATTTT CASKMDTLSGNTIYF
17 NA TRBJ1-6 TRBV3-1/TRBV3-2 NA TGTGCCAGCAGCCAGGCAGGGCCCTTCTTCTATAATTCACCCCTCCACTTT CASSQAGPFFYNSPLHF
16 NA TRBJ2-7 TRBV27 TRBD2 TGTGCCAGCAGCCGGAGTAGCGGGGTTAAAGTCTACGAGCAGTACTTC CASSRSSGVKVYEQYF
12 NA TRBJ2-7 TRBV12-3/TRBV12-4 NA TGTGCCAGCAGTTTAGACAGGGTCGAGCAGTACTTC CASSLDRVEQYF
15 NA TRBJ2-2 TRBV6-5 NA TGTGCCAGCAGTTACGGCTTGGGCCGAACCGGGGAGCTGTTTTTT CASSYGLGRTGELFF
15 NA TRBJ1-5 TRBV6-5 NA TGTGCCAGCAGCCTACAGGGACCGGGCAATCAGCCCCAGCATTTT CASSLQGPGNQPQHF
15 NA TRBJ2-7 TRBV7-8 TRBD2 TGTGCCAGCAGCTCCCGACTAGCCGCACCCTACGAGCAGTACTTC CASSSRLAAPYEQYF
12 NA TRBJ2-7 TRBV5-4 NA TGTGCCAGCAGCTTGCCCCACTACGAGCAGTACTTC CASSLPHYEQYF
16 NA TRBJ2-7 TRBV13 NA TGTGCCAGCAGCCCACCTGGGCCAAGTTTGTCCTACGAGCAGTACTTC CASSPPGPSLSYEQYF
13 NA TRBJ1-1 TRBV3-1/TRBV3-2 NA TGTGCCAGCAGCCAAGGTGGGCAGACAGAAGCTTTCTTT CASSQGGQTEAFF
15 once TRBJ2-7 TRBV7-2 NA TGTGCCAGCAGCTTAGCCGGCGGGGAGGCCTACGAGCAGTACTTC CASSLAGGEAYEQYF
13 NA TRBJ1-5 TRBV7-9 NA TGTGCCAGCAGCCGGAGCTACAATCAGCCCCAGCATTTT CASSRSYNQPQHF
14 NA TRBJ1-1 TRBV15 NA TGTGCCACCAGCAGAGATCTTCCAGGGATTGAAGCTTTCTTT CATSRDLPGIEAFF
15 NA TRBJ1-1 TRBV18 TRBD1 TGTGCCAGCTCACCACGGACAGGAATGAACACTGAAGCTTTCTTT CASSPRTGMNTEAFF
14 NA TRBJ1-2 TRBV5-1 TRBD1 TGCGCCAGCAGGCGCACAGGGGCTAACTATGGCTACACCTTC CASRRTGANYGYTF
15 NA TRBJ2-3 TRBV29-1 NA TGCAGCGTTGATACCGGCTTGGGGGGTTGGGATACGCAGTATTTT CSVDTGLGGWDTQYF
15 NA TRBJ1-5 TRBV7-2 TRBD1 TGTGCCAGCAGCTTGGGGACAGGGGGCTACCAGCCCCAGCATTTT CASSLGTGGYQPQHF
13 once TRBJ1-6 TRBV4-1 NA TGCGCCAGCAGCCAATCTGCGTGGTCACCCCTCCACTTT CASSQSAWSPLHF
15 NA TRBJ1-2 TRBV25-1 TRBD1 TGTGCCAGCAGTGACACGGACAGGAATAACTATGGCTACACCTTC CASSDTDRNNYGYTF
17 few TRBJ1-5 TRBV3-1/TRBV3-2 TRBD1 TGTGCCAGCAGTCCCGGACAGGGAAAGCAAGGCTATCAGCCCCAGCATTTT CASSPGQGKQGYQPQHF